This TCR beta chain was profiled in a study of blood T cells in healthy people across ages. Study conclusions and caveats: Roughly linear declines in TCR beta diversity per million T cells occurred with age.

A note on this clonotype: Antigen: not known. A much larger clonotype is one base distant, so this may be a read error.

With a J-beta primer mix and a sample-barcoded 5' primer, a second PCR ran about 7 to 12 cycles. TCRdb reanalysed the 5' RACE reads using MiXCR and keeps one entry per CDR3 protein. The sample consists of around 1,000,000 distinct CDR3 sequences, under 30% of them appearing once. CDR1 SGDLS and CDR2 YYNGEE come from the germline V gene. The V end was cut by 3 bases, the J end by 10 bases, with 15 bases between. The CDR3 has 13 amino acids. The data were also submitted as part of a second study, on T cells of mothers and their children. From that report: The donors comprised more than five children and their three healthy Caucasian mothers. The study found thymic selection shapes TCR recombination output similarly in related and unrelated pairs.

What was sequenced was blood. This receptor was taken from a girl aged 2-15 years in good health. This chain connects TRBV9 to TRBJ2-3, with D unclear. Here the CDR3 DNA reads TGTGCCAGCAGCGATGGAAGCTCTGATCCGCAGTATTTT. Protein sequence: CASSDGSSDPQYF.